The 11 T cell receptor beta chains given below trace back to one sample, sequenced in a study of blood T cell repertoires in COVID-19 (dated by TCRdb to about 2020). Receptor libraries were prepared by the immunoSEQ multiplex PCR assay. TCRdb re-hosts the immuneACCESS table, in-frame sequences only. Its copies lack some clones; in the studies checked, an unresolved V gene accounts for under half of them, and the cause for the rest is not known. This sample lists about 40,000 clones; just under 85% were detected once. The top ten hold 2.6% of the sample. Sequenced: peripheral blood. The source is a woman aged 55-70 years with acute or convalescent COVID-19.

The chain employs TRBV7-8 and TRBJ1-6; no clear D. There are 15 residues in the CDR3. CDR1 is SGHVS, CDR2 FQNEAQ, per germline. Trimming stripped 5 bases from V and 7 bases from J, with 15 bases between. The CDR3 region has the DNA TGTGCCAGCAGCGCCCCCGGAGCCGGGAATTCACCCCTCCACTTT. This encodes CASSAPGAGNSPLHF.

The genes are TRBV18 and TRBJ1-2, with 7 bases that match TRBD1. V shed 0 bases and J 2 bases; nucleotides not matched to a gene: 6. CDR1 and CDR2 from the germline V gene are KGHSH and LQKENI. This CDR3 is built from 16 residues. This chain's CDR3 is CASSPPQGVSNYGYTF. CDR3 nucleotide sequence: TGTGCCAGCTCACCACCGCAGGGGGTTTCGAACTATGGCTACACCTTC. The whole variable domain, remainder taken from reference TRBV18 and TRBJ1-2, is NAGVMQNPRHLVRRRGQEARLRCSPMKGHSHVYWYRQLPEEGLKFMVYLQKENIIDESGMPKERFSAEFPKEGPSILRIQQVVRGDSAAYFCASSPPQGVSNYGYTFGSGTRLTVV.

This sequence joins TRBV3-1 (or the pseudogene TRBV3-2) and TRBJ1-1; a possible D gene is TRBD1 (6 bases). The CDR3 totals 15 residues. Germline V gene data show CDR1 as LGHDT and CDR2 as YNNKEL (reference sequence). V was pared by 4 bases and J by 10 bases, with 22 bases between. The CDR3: CASSPRDGRGQGAFF. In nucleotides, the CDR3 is TGTGCCAGCAGCCCAAGGGACGGGCGGGGGCAAGGAGCTTTCTTT.

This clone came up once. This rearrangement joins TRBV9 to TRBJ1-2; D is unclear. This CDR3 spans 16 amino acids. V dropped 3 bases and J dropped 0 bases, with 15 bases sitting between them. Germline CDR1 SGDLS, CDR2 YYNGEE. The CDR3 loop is CASSASPRRPNYGYTF. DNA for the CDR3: TGTGCCAGCAGCGCGAGCCCCCGGAGGCCTAACTATGGCTACACCTTC.

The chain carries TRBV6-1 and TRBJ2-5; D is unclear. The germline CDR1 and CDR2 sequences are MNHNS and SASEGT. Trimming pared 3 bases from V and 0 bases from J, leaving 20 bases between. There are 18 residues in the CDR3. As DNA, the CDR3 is TGTGCCAGCAGTGATTCCTCACCGTACTCCTTATACCAAGAGACCCAGTACTTC. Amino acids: CASSDSSPYSLYQETQYF.

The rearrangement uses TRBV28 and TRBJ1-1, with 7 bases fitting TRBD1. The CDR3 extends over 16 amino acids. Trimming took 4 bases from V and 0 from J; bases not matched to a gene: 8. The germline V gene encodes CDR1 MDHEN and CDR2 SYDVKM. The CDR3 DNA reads TGTGCCAGCAGTTCCCCATGGACAGGAGTGAACACTGAAGCTTTCTTT. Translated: CASSSPWTGVNTEAFF.

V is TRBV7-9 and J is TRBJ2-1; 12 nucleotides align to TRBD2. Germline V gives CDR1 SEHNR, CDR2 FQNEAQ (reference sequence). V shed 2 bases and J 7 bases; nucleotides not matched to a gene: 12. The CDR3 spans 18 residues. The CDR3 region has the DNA TGTGCCAGCAGCTTAAAGGTCCGACTAGCGGGAGTGAGGAATGAGCAGTTCTTC. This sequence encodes CASSLKVRLAGVRNEQFF.

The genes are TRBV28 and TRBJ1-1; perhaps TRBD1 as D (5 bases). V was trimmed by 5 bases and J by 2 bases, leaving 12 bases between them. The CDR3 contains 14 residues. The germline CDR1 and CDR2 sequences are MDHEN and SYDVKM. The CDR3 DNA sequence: TGTGCCAGCAGTATAACTACAGGAAACACTGAAGCTTTCTTT. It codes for CASSITTGNTEAFF.

The CDR3 spells CASRAGLARLDEQFF. CDR3 sequence (DNA): TGCGCCAGCAGGGCCGGACTAGCGAGATTGGATGAGCAGTTCTTC. The chain combines TRBV5-1 with TRBJ2-1; 9 bases are shared with TRBD2. The J segment lost 8 bases and the V segment lost 5 bases, leaving 11 bases of the junction unmatched. This CDR3 is built from 15 residues. The V gene's germline CDR1 is SGHRS and CDR2 YFSETQ.

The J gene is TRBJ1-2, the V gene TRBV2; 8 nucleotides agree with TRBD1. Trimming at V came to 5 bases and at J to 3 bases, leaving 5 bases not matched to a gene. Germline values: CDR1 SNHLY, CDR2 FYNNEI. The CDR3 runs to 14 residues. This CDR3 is CASSRQGTDYGYTF. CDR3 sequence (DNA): TGTGCCAGCAGTCGACAGGGGACGGACTATGGCTACACCTTC.

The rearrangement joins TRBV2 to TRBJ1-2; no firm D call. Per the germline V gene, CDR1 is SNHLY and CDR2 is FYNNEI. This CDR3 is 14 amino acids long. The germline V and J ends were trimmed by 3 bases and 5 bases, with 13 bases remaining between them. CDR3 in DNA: TGTGCCAGCAGTGAGGAGGGAATGTTATATGGCTACACCTTC. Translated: CASSEEGMLYGYTF. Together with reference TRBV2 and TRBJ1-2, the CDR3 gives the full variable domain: EPEVTQTPSHQVTQMGQEVILRCVPISNHLYFYWYRQILGQKVEFLVSFYNNEISEKSEIFDDQFSVERPDGSNFTLKIRSTKLEDSAMYFCASSEEGMLYGYTFGSGTRLTVV.